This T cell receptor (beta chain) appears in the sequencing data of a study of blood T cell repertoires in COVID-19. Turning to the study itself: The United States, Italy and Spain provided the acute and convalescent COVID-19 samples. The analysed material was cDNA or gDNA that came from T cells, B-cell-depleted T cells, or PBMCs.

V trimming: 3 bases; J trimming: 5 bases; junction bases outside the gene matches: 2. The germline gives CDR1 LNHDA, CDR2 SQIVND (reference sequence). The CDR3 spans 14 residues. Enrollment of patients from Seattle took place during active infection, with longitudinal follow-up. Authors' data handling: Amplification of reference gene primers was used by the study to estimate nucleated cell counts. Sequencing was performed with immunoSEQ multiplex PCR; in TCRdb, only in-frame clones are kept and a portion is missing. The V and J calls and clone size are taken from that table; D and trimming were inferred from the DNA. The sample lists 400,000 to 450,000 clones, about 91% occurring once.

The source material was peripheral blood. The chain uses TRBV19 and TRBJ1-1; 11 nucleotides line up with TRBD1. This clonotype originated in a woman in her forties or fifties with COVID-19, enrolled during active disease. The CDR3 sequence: CASSIGDRGTEAFF. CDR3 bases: TGTGCCAGTAGTATCGGGGACAGGGGGACTGAAGCTTTCTTT.